This T cell receptor beta chain was retrieved from a study of T cell repertoires in cytomegalovirus infection. TCRdb called the reads again in MiXCR, with one record for every CDR3 protein. Of about 330,000 distinct CDR3 sequences in the sample, 9.5% were seen once. This clonotype was recorded at least ten times. CDR1 is SGHVS, CDR2 FQNEAQ, per germline. The CDR3 contains 14 residues. The V end was cut by 2 bases, the J end by 8 bases, with 15 bases between. Source material: PBMCs. This chain joins TRBV7-8 and TRBJ1-2; TRBD1 is a possible D gene (6 bases). The source of this sequence is a human donor in good health (CMV status not recorded). Some clones in this sample may be carry-over from other donors' samples. The CDR3 nucleotides are TGTGCCAGCAGCTTAAACAGGGCGGAAGGAGGCTACACCTTC. It yields the protein CASSLNRAEGGYTF.